This TCR beta chain was identified in a study of tumor and adjacent non-tumor tissue in lung cancer. At the level of the study: The cohort had 12 to 13 adenocarcinoma, a couple of squamous cell and 1 small cell patients. General observations from the study: Compared with tumor, normal lung showed significantly lower TCR diversity. Top 100 clones took a larger repertoire share in normal lung.

CDR1 SEHNR and CDR2 FQNEAQ come from the germline V gene (reference sequence). The CDR3 sequence is 15 residues long. Three rounds of nested PCR, following a modified ARM-PCR protocol, produced the TCRbeta library. TCRdb independently ran MiXCR on the multiplex PCR reads; one entry per CDR3 protein. The data contain around 70,000 distinct CDR3 sequences, approximately 73% of them singletons. As to this clonotype: The antigen remains undetermined. One junction end does not reproduce the germline sequence, and a read error may be involved.

RNA was extracted from bulk tissue without any cell sorting. Chemotherapy-naive patients with new lung cancer underwent thoracic surgery in China, August–late 2014. The origin of this receptor is a man aged 55 to 70 with non-small cell lung cancer. The specimen sequenced was lung tumor tissue. This chain uses TRBV7-9 with TRBJ2-1, with D perhaps being TRBD1 or TRBD2 (5 bases each). CDR3 region: CASKEVKGRRRERFF. The CDR3 DNA reads TGTGCCAGCAAGGAAGTTAAGGGACGTAGGCGTGAGCGGTTCTTC.